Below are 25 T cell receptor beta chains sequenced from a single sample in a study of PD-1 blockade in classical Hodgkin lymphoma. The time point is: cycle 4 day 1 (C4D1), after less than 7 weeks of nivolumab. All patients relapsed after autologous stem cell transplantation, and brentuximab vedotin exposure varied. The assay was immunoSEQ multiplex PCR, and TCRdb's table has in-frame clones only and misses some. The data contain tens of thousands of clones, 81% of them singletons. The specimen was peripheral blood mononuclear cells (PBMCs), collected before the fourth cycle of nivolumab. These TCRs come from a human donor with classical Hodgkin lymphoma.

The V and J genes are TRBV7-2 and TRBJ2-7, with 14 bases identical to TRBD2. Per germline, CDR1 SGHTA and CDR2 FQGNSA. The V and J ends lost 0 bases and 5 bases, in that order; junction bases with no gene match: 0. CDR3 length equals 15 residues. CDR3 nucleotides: TGTGCCAGCAGCTTAGCGGGACTAGCGGGAGACGAGCAGTACTTC. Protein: CASSLAGLAGDEQYF. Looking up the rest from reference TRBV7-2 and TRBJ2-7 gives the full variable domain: GAGVSQSPSNKVTEKGKDVELRCDPISGHTALYWYRQSLGQGLEFLIYFQGNSAPDKSGLPSDRFSAERTGGSVSTLTIQRTQQEDSAVYLCASSLAGLAGDEQYFGPGTRLTVT.

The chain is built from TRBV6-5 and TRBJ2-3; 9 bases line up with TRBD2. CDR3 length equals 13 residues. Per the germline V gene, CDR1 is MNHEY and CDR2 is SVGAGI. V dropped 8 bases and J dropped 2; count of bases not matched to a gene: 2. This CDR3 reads CASASGVTDTQYF. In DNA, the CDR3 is TGTGCCAGCGCTAGCGGGGTCACAGATACGCAGTATTTT.

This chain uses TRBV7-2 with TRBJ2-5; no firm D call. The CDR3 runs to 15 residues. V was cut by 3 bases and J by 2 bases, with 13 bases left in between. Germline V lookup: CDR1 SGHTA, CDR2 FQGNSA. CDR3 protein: CASSLNYSPQETQYF. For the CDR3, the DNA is TGTGCCAGCAGCTTGAATTACAGTCCGCAAGAGACCCAGTACTTC.

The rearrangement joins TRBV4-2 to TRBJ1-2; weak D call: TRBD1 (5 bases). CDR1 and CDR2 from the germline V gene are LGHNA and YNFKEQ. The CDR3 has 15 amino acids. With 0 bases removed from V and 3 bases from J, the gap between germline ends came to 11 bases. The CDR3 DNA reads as TGTGCCAGCAGCCAAGATACGGGGCGGGACTATGGCTACACCTTC. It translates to CASSQDTGRDYGYTF.

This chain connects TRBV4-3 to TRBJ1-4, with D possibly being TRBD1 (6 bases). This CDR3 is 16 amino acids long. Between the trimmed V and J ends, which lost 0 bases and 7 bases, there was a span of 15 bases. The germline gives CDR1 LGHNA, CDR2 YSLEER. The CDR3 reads CASSQDSYREGEKLFF. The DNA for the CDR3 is TGCGCCAGCAGCCAAGATTCTTACAGGGAGGGTGAAAAACTGTTTTTT.

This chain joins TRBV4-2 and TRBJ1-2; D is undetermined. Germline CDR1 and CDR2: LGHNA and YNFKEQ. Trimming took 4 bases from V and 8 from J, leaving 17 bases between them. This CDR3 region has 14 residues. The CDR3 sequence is CASSPPLGRRGYTF. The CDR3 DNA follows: TGTGCCAGCAGCCCCCCCCTCGGCAGGAGGGGCTACACCTTC.

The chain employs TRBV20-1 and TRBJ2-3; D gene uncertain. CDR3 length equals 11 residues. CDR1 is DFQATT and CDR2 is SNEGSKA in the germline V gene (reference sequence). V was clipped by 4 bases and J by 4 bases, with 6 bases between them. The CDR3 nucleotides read TGCAGTGCTATGTACCCAGATACGCAGTATTTT. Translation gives CSAMYPDTQYF.

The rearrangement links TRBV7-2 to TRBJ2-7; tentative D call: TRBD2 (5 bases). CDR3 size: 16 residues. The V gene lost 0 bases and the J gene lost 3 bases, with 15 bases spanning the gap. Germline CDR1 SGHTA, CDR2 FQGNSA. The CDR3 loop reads CASSLARKGRDYEQYF. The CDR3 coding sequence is TGTGCCAGCAGCTTAGCTAGGAAGGGTCGGGACTACGAGCAGTACTTC. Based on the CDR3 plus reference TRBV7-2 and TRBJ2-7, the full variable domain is GAGVSQSPSNKVTEKGKDVELRCDPISGHTALYWYRQSLGQGLEFLIYFQGNSAPDKSGLPSDRFSAERTGGSVSTLTIQRTQQEDSAVYLCASSLARKGRDYEQYFGPGTRLTVT.

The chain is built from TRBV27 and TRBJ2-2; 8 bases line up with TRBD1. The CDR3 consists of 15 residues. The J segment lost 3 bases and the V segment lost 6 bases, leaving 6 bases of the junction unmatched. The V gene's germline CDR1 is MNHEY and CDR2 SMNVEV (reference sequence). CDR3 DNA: TGTGCCAGCAGGAAATCGACAGGGGACACCGGGGAGCTGTTTTTT. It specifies CASRKSTGDTGELFF.

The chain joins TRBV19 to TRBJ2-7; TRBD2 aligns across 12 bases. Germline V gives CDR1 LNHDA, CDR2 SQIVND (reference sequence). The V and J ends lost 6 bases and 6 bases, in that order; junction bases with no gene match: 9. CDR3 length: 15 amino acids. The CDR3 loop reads CASSPGLAGTREQYF. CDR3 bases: TGTGCCAGTAGCCCCGGACTAGCGGGAACTCGCGAGCAGTACTTC.

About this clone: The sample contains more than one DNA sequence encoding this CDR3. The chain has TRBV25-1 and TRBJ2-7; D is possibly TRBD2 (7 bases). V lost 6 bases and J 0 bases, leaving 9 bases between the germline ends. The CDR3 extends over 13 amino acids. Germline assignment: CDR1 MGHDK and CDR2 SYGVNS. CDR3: CASRGGGSYEQYF. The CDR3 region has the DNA TGTGCCAGCAGGGGAGGGGGCTCCTACGAGCAGTACTTC.

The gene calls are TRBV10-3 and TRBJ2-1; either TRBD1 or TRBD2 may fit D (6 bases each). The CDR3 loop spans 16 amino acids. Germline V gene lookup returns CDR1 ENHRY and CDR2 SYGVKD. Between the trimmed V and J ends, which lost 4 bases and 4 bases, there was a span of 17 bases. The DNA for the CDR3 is TGTGCCATCAGTGGGGTTTTGGGGGGCCAATACAATGAGCAGTTCTTC. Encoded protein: CAISGVLGGQYNEQFF.

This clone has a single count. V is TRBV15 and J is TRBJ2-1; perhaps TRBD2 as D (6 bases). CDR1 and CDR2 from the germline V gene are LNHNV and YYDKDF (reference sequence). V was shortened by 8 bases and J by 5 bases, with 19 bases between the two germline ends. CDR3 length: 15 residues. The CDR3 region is CATGKLALANNEQFF. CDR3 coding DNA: TGTGCCACCGGGAAACTAGCCCTGGCGAACAATGAGCAGTTCTTC.

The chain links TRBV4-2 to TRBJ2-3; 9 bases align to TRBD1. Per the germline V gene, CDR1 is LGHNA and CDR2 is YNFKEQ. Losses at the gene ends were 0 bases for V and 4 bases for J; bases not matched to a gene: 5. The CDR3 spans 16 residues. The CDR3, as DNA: TGTGCCAGCAGCCAAGATTGGGGACAGGGATCAGATACGCAGTATTTT. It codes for CASSQDWGQGSDTQYF.

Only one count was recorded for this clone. The CDR3 coding sequence is TGTGCCAGTAGTATAGGAAGAGGGGGGCGAGTCCAAGAGACCCAGTACTTC. Its protein is CASSIGRGGRVQETQYF. The V and J genes are TRBV19 and TRBJ2-5; D tentatively reads TRBD1 or TRBD2 (6 bases each). The CDR3 contains 17 residues. Trimming left V 1 base short and J 1 base short, with 16 bases between. The germline V gene encodes CDR1 LNHDA and CDR2 SQIVND (reference sequence). The full variable domain, rest sourced from reference TRBV19 and TRBJ2-5, is DGGITQSPKYLFRKEGQNVTLSCEQNLNHDAMYWYRQDPGQGLRLIYYSQIVNDFQKGDIAEGYSVSREKKESFPLTVTSAQKNPTAFYLCASSIGRGGRVQETQYFGPGTRLLVL.

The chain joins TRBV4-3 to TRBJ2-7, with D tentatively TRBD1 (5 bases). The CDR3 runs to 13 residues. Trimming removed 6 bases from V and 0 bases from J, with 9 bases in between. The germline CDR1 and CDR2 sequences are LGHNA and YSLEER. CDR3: CASSKDTSYEQYF. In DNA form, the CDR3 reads TGCGCCAGCAGTAAGGACACCTCCTACGAGCAGTACTTC.

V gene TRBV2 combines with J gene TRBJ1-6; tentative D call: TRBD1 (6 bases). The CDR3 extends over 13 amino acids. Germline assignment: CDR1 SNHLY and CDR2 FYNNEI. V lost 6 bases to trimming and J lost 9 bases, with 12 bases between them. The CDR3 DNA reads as TGTGCCAGCAGCAGTAGGACAGCTTCACCCCTCCACTTT. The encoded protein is CASSSRTASPLHF.

The CDR3 coding sequence is TGTGCCAGCAGTTTAGGTTCTTCGTACCAGGGGCAGTTCTTC. This sequence encodes CASSLGSSYQGQFF. The rearrangement links TRBV27 to TRBJ2-1; D perhaps matches TRBD1 (5 bases). CDR1 and CDR2 from the germline V gene are MNHEY and SMNVEV (reference sequence). V dropped 2 bases and J dropped 12 bases, with 17 bases sitting between them. The CDR3 consists of 14 residues.

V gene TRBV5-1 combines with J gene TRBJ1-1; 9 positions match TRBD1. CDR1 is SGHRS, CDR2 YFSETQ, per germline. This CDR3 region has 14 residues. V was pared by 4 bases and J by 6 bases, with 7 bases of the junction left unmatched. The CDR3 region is CASSPDRGEAEAFF. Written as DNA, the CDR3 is TGCGCCAGCAGCCCGGACAGGGGAGAAGCTGAAGCTTTCTTT. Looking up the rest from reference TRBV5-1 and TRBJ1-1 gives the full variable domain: KAGVTQTPRYLIKTRGQQVTLSCSPISGHRSVSWYQQTPGQGLQFLFEYFSETQRNKGNFPGRFSGRQFSNSRSEMNVSTLELGDSALYLCASSPDRGEAEAFFGQGTRLTVV.

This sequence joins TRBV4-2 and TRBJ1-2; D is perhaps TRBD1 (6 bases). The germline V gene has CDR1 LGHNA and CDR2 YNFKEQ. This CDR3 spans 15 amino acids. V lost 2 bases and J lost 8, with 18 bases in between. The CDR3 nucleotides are TGTGCCAGCAGCCAATCGGAGAGGACAGCTGTAGGCTACACCTTC. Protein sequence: CASSQSERTAVGYTF.

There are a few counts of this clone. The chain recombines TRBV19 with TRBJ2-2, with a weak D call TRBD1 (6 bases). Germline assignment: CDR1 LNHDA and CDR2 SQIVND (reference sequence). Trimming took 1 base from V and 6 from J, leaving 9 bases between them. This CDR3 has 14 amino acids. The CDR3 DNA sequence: TGTGCCAGTAGTATAGTACAGGGTTCCGGGGAGCTGTTTTTT. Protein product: CASSIVQGSGELFF.

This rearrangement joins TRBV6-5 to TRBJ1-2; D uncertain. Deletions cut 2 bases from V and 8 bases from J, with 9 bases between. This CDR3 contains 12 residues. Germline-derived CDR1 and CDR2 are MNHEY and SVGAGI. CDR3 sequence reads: CASSYHRGGYTF. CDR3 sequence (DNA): TGTGCCAGCAGTTACCATCGGGGAGGCTACACCTTC.

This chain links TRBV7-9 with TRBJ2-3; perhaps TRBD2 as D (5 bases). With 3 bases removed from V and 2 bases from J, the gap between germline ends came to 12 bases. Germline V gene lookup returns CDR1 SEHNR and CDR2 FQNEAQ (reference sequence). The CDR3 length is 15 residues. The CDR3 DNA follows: TGTGCCAGCAGCTTGGGCGGGCACAACACAGATACGCAGTATTTT. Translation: CASSLGGHNTDTQYF.

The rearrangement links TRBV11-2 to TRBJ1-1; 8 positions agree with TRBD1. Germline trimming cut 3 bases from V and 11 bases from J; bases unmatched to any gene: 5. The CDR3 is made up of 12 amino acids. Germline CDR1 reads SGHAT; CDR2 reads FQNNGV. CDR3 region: CASSFWTGFAFF. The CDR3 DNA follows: TGTGCCAGCAGCTTCTGGACAGGGTTTGCTTTCTTT.

The CDR3 spells CASGRYREGNYGYTF. Written as DNA, the CDR3 is TGTGCTAGTGGTCGATACAGGGAGGGTAACTATGGCTACACCTTC. The chain carries TRBV12-5 and TRBJ1-2; possibly TRBD1 for D (6 bases). Trimming left V 5 bases short and J 1 base short, with 14 bases between. The CDR3 contains 15 residues. The germline V gene encodes CDR1 LGHNT and CDR2 FRNRAP.